A single T cell receptor (beta chain) is shown here with its context. Original handling: Amplification with reference gene primers provided the estimates of nucleated cell counts. Clones were sequenced by immunoSEQ multiplex PCR, and TCRdb holds only the in-frame ones, with some missing. V and J calls and clone size are copied from that table; D and trimming were computed from the DNA. The sample lists about 120,000 clones, around 80% occurring once. This record comes from a study of blood T cell repertoires in COVID-19. Across the whole study: COVID-19 samples collected from the United States, Italy and Spain covered acute and convalescent phases. Nucleic acid was either cDNA or gDNA, and it came from T cells, B-cell-depleted T cells, or PBMCs.

Looked up from germline, CDR1 is SGHTA and CDR2 is FQGNSA. The CDR3 runs 15 residues. V was trimmed by 8 bases and J by 2 bases, leaving 19 bases between them. This chain joins TRBV7-2 and TRBJ2-7; the D gene is possibly TRBD1 (6 bases). This TCR was sampled from a woman older than 75 with acute or convalescent COVID-19. What was sequenced was peripheral blood. CDR3 DNA: TGTGCCAGCGTTCCGGCCACAGGGTCGCCCTACGAGCAGTACTTC. Protein product: CASVPATGSPYEQYF.